This entry lists 14 T cell receptor beta chains sequenced from one sample in a study of T cells in Graves' hyperthyroidism and ophthalmopathy. RNA transcripts yielded amplified TCR beta CDR3 regions. A set of HTBI primers served as the primers for a first-round RT-PCR of the TCR CDR3. A single record per CDR3 protein comes from TCRdb applying MiXCR to the multiplex PCR reads. This sample has about 480,000 distinct CDR3 sequences, with about an eighth found just once. The sequenced sample consisted of blood. The origin of the receptors is a woman in her late teens or twenties with Graves' hyperthyroidism.

There are a few counts of this clonotype. The junction does not match germline at one end; this may be a read error. This chain uses TRBV12-3 or TRBV12-4 with TRBJ2-2, with a possible D match to TRBD2 (6 bases). CDR3 size: 15 residues. The CDR3 region has the DNA TGTACCAGCAGTTTAGCGGCGATAGACCCGACGGAGCTGTTTTTT. Translation gives CTSSLAAIDPTELFF.

This clonotype was picked up many times. The chain employs TRBV2 and TRBJ1-2; D remains unclear. Deletions cut 8 bases from V and 8 bases from J, with 12 bases between. Germline V lookup: CDR1 SNHLY, CDR2 FYNNEI. This CDR3 has 11 residues. DNA of the CDR3: TGTGCCAGCCAAGGTTCTATCGGCTACACCTTC. Its protein product is CASQGSIGYTF.

Details on this clonotype: Since a much larger clone is just one base distant, this may be a read error. The chain has TRBV6-1 and TRBJ2-1; TRBD1 is a possible D gene (6 bases). The J call may be incorrect, as the DNA end agrees better with TRBJ2-7. Germline loops: CDR1 MNHNS, CDR2 SASEGT. This CDR3 spans 14 amino acids. CDR3 in DNA: TGTGCCAGCAGCTTCTCCGGGACACTCAATGAGCAGTACTTC. Translating it yields CASSFSGTLNEQYF.

This sequence joins TRBV3-1 and TRBJ2-4; 10 bases fit TRBD2. Germline V lookup: CDR1 LGHDT, CDR2 YNNKEL (reference sequence). Losses at the gene ends were 1 base for V and 3 bases for J; bases not matched to a gene: 6. The CDR3 sequence is 17 residues long. CDR3 loop: CASSQGGLASYKNIQYF. The CDR3 nucleotides are TGTGCCAGCAGCCAAGGGGGACTAGCGAGCTACAAAAACATTCAGTACTTC.

This clonotype was seen at least ten times. The V call is TRBV11-2, the J call TRBJ1-1; perhaps TRBD1 as D (6 bases). Between the trimmed V and J ends, which lost 1 base and 4 bases, there was a span of 13 bases. The CDR3 has 15 residues. Looked up from germline, CDR1 is SGHAT and CDR2 is FQNNGV. CDR3 amino acids: CASSLVRGQGTEAFF. The DNA for the CDR3 is TGTGCCAGCAGCTTAGTGCGGGGGCAGGGCACTGAAGCTTTCTTT.

This sequence joins TRBV29-1 and TRBJ2-2; D is uncertain. This CDR3 has 13 amino acids. Looked up from germline, CDR1 is SQVTM and CDR2 is ANQGSEA. Deletions cut 4 bases from V and 0 bases from J, with 6 bases between. CDR3 DNA: TGCAGCGTTGGACTTTCGAACACCGGGGAGCTGTTTTTT. Residues: CSVGLSNTGELFF.

This clonotype was observed a few times. CDR3 sequence (DNA): TGCGCCAGCAGCCAAGATCCACTAGCGGAAACCTACAATGAGCAGTTCTTC. It codes for CASSQDPLAETYNEQFF. The chain combines TRBV4-1 with TRBJ2-1; 8 bases are a match to TRBD2. The CDR3 extends over 17 amino acids. Losses at the gene ends were 0 bases for V and 2 bases for J; bases not matched to a gene: 6. Germline V lookup: CDR1 MGHRA, CDR2 YSYEKL.

DNA of the CDR3: TGCGCCAGCAGGCCTCGGGAGCGGGGGACCTACGAGCAGTACTTC. This codes for CASRPRERGTYEQYF. The J gene is TRBJ2-7, the V gene TRBV10-1, with 8 bases matching TRBD2. Germline CDR1 and CDR2: WNHNN and SYGVQD (reference sequence). CDR3 length: 15 amino acids. The ends lost 6 bases at V and 2 bases at J; junction bases unmatched: 9.

The CDR3 nucleotides read TGTGCCAGCAGCAGTACGGGAGACTCCTACAATGAGCAGTTCTTC. Translation: CASSSTGDSYNEQFF. J is TRBJ2-1 and V is TRBV6-1, with TRBD2 as a possible D gene (6 bases). The CDR3 sequence is 15 residues long. V lost 6 bases and J 0 bases, leaving 12 bases between the germline ends. The V gene's germline CDR1 is MNHNS and CDR2 SASEGT.

There are many counts of this clonotype. This chain joins TRBV20-1 and TRBJ2-1, with no clear D. The CDR3 is made up of 10 amino acids. The germline V gene has CDR1 DFQATT and CDR2 SNEGSKA (reference sequence). Trimming took off 5 bases at V and 10 bases at J, with 9 bases between the two ends. CDR3 loop: CSASDQEQFF. The CDR3 DNA reads TGCAGTGCTTCTGACCAAGAGCAGTTCTTC.

V and J are TRBV6-5 and TRBJ2-1; D is unclear. Between the trimmed V and J ends, which lost 0 bases and 11 bases, there was a span of 5 bases. This CDR3 spans 11 amino acids. Looked up from germline, CDR1 is MNHEY and CDR2 is SVGAGI. CDR3: CASSYSEKQFF. As DNA, the CDR3 is TGTGCCAGCAGTTACTCTGAGAAGCAGTTCTTC.

This clonotype has at least ten counts. The chain joins TRBV30 to TRBJ1-5; D not certain. The CDR3 extends over 13 amino acids. Trimming pared 8 bases from V and 6 bases from J, leaving 17 bases between. Germline V gene lookup returns CDR1 GTSNPN and CDR2 SVGIG (reference sequence). CDR3 in DNA: TGTGCCGCCGCTCCAGGTTCCCTTCAGCCCCAGCATTTT. This codes for CAAAPGSLQPQHF.

The DNA of the CDR3 is TGTGCCATCCTCGAGCGGGAGGGAGAGACCCAGTACTTC. Translation: CAILEREGETQYF. The V and J genes are TRBV10-3 and TRBJ2-5, with 10 nucleotides matching TRBD2. The germline V gene encodes CDR1 ENHRY and CDR2 SYGVKD. This CDR3 contains 13 residues. Trimming cost V 8 bases and J 4 bases; bases outside gene matches: 4.

The chain uses TRBV29-1 and TRBJ2-1, with TRBD2 matching 12 bases. Germline V lookup: CDR1 SQVTM, CDR2 ANQGSEA. V shed 1 base and J 9 bases; nucleotides not matched to a gene: 10. This CDR3 has 16 amino acids. CDR3 nucleotide sequence: TGCAGCGTTGAAGGAGCGACTAGCGGGAGAATCGGTGAGCAGTTCTTC. Translated: CSVEGATSGRIGEQFF.